This T cell receptor (beta chain) was found in a study of cytomegalovirus exposure and HLA in healthy donors. TCRdb's copy holds only in-frame clones and misses some; the assay was immunoSEQ multiplex PCR. Here the sample spans about 280,000 clones, roughly 90% being singletons. The TCR was taken from a woman aged 18-29 years in good health and CMV-seronegative. The sample taken for sequencing was PBMCs.

The CDR3 here is CASSSINDFTYEQYF. The CDR3 DNA is TGTGCCAGCAGCTCCATAAATGACTTCACCTACGAGCAGTACTTC. The chain carries TRBV5-4 and TRBJ2-7; D is ambiguous. This CDR3 region has 15 residues. Per the germline V gene, CDR1 is SGHNT and CDR2 is YYREEE (reference sequence). Between the trimmed V and J ends, which lost 3 bases and 2 bases, there was a span of 15 bases.